The 13 T cell receptor beta chains listed next were all sequenced from one sample in a study of molecular identifiers for immune sequencing clone quantification. TCRdb recomputed calls from the PCR reads with MiXCR, one row per CDR3 protein. This table has about half a million distinct CDR3 sequences, about 21% appearing once. The material sequenced was naive CD8+ T cells from blood, with Jurkat cell RNA spiked in. Regarding subset: FACS-sorted CD8+CD4-CCR7+CD45RA+ naive T cells. These receptors all come from a human donor in good health. Some libraries in this study had Jurkat cell RNA spiked in.

Details on this clonotype: One junction end does not reproduce the germline sequence, and a read error may be involved. The rearrangement joins TRBV6-5 to TRBJ2-7, with a possible D match to TRBD1 (5 bases). Germline assignment: CDR1 MNHEY and CDR2 SVGAGI. The CDR3 loop spans 14 amino acids. CDR3 bases: TGTGCCAGCAGTTACTCGGGGCAGGCCTACGAGCGGTACTTC. Translated: CASSYSGQAYERYF.

This clonotype has only a few counts. A read error is possible here, since a much larger clone lies one base away. The chain combines TRBV29-1 with TRBJ2-3, with D perhaps matching TRBD1 (6 bases). TRBJ1-5 explains the end of the DNA better; the J call may be wrong. The CDR3 contains 14 residues. In germline, CDR1 is SQVTM, CDR2 ANQGSEA. The CDR3: CSVVGHQGADTQHF. CDR3 in DNA: TGCAGCGTTGTGGGACACCAAGGTGCAGATACGCAGCATTTT.

This clonotype was recorded a few times. The DNA for the CDR3 is TGTGCCAGCAGTCCCGGGACTAGCGGAGACAATGAGCAGTTCTTC. Amino acids: CASSPGTSGDNEQFF. The chain combines TRBV27 with TRBJ2-1; TRBD2 agrees at 11 bases. The CDR3 consists of 15 residues. The trim removed 5 bases at V and 5 bases at J, leaving 5 bases unmatched. Germline lookup yields CDR1 MNHEY and CDR2 SMNVEV (reference sequence).

Many counts were recorded for this clonotype. The chain couples TRBV5-6 to TRBJ2-7, with D maybe TRBD1 (6 bases). Trimming took 0 bases from V and 3 from J, leaving 13 bases between them. CDR1 SGHDT and CDR2 YYEEEE come from the germline V gene. This CDR3 has 15 residues. The chain's CDR3 is CASSLGWQGYYEQYF. In nucleotides, the CDR3 is TGTGCCAGCAGCTTGGGTTGGCAGGGGTACTACGAGCAGTACTTC.

The sample holds many counts of this clonotype. The gene calls are TRBV6-6 and TRBJ2-3; D possibly corresponds to TRBD2 (7 bases). Germline V gene lookup returns CDR1 MNHNY and CDR2 SVGAGI (reference sequence). With 5 bases removed from V and 2 bases from J, the gap between germline ends came to 14 bases. CDR3 length equals 15 residues. The CDR3 here is CASSGGGQITDTQYF. The CDR3, as DNA: TGTGCCAGCAGTGGGGGGGGGCAAATCACAGATACGCAGTATTTT.

As regards this clonotype: The conserved closing phenylalanine or tryptophan is absent in this CDR3, likely reflecting a read error. V gene TRBV4-3 combines with J gene TRBJ2-7; 8 bases align to TRBD1. CDR3 size: 15 residues. J lost 3 bases, V lost 4 bases, and 8 bases had no gene match. Germline loops: CDR1 LGHNA, CDR2 YSLEER. This CDR3 reads CASSPGTGGFYEQYL. The CDR3 coding sequence is TGCGCCAGCAGCCCCGGGACAGGAGGCTTCTACGAGCAGTACCTC.

Worth noting for this clonotype: A read error may be the cause here, since a much bigger clone is one base away. V and J are TRBV4-3 and TRBJ2-7; D not certain. From germline, CDR1 is LGHNA and CDR2 YSLEER. The CDR3 covers 15 residues. The CDR3 spells CASSQGRRSSHEQYF. The CDR3 coding sequence is TGCGCCAGCAGCCAAGGCCGGAGATCCTCCCACGAGCAGTACTTC.

Remarks on this clonotype: A much bigger clone sits one base away, suggesting this may be a read error. The chain couples TRBV7-9 to TRBJ2-5, with 7 bases identical to TRBD1. The CDR3 runs 15 residues. Germline CDR1 reads SEHNR; CDR2 reads FQNEAQ (reference sequence). The CDR3 region is CASSSDRDPPETRYF. Written as DNA, the CDR3 is TGTGCCAGCAGCTCCGACAGGGACCCACCCGAGACCCGGTACTTC.

This clonotype was seen repeatedly, ten times or more. This chain connects TRBV28 to TRBJ2-7; D remains unclear. The CDR3 is 16 residues long. Germline V CDR1 and CDR2: MDHEN, SYDVKM. Trimming removed 6 bases from V and 2 bases from J, with 20 bases in between. For the CDR3, the DNA is TGTGCCAGCAGGGTCCTCACGCCCCAAACCACCTACGAGCAGTACTTC. Translation gives CASRVLTPQTTYEQYF.

This clonotype was recorded many times. The chain carries TRBV4-1 and TRBJ1-1, with 8 bases fitting TRBD1. This CDR3 contains 16 residues. Germline lookup yields CDR1 MGHRA and CDR2 YSYEKL. Trimming removed 4 bases from V and 2 bases from J; junction bases left unmatched: 9. The CDR3 protein is CASSPRQGRFNTEAFF. Written as DNA, the CDR3 is TGCGCCAGCAGCCCCCGACAGGGGCGCTTCAACACTGAAGCTTTCTTT.

This clonotype was found once. This may stem from a read error, because a much larger clone lies one nucleotide away. V is TRBV27 and J is TRBJ2-5; D gene unclear. The V and J ends lost 4 bases and 2 bases respectively, with 14 bases between them. Germline V CDR1 and CDR2: MNHEY, SMNVEV (reference sequence). This CDR3 contains 15 residues. CDR3 coding DNA: TGTGCCAGCAGTTCGCCAATTACCCCGCAAGAGACCCAGTACTTC. Protein: CASSSPITPQETQYF.

This clonotype has ten or more counts. The chain has TRBV2 and TRBJ2-7; 9 nucleotides match TRBD2. Trimming removed 6 bases from V and 1 base from J; junction bases left unmatched: 7. The CDR3 consists of 15 residues. Germline V lookup: CDR1 SNHLY, CDR2 FYNNEI. The CDR3 nucleotides are TGTGCCAGCAGGATGGGGCGGGAGGGGTCCTACGAGCAGTACTTC. Its translation: CASRMGREGSYEQYF.

This clonotype occurred many times. The genes are TRBV20-1 and TRBJ1-1; 10 nucleotides match TRBD1. Per germline, CDR1 DFQATT and CDR2 SNEGSKA (reference sequence). Unmatched junction bases numbered 3, after V lost 4 bases and J lost 4 bases. This CDR3 is 13 amino acids long. The CDR3 region is CSATGQGLTEAFF. The CDR3 DNA reads as TGCAGTGCTACGGGACAGGGGCTCACTGAAGCTTTCTTT.